Listed below are T cell receptor beta chains from one sample, sequenced in a study of cytomegalovirus exposure and HLA in healthy donors. Data came from immunoSEQ multiplex PCR; TCRdb stores just in-frame clones and leaves some out. This table holds approximately 200,000 clones, 75% to 95% found once. Sequenced material: PBMCs. These receptors were taken from a woman aged 18-29 years in good health and CMV-seronegative. The CDR3 runs from the conserved cysteine through the conserved F or W. Rows may omit the clone size; those that give it use once, few, many or a size class.

clone_size	v_call	cdr3_length	j_call	cdr3_aa
NA	TRBV19	14	TRBJ1-5	CASSTLAGFQPQHF
few	TRBV4-2	15	TRBJ1-3	CASSQEPGAGNTIYF
few	TRBV7-6	15	TRBJ1-2	CASSQTTGTGDGYTF
NA	TRBV25-1	15	TRBJ2-2	CASSGGQSDPGELFF
NA	TRBV6-1	14	TRBJ2-5	CASTRGLVFETQYF
NA	TRBV18	16	TRBJ1-2	CASSPLADKSPGGYTF
NA	TRBV9	15	TRBJ2-1	CASSVARGPGNEQFF
once	TRBV7-9	16	TRBJ2-3	CASSGLAGGPVDTQYF
NA	TRBV27	17	TRBJ1-5	CASSLYAGGGGNQPQHF
NA	TRBV28	18	TRBJ2-7	CASTPPHMTSEKIYEQYF
NA	TRBV2	14	TRBJ2-7	CASRRQGESYEQYF
NA	TRBV13	12	TRBJ1-2	CASSSTGFGYTF
NA	TRBV27	14	TRBJ1-2	CASKGDFEHYGYTF
NA	TRBV5-4	15	TRBJ1-1	CASSSSQGMGTEAFF
few	TRBV19	13	TRBJ1-6	CASAGPGDSPLHF
NA	TRBV30	11	TRBJ2-7	CARAGGHEQYF
NA	TRBV30	12	TRBJ2-7	CAWNGGEYEQYF
NA	TRBV9	14	TRBJ2-7	CASSVAQGAYEQYF
NA	TRBV19	14	TRBJ1-5	CANRQKQGRQPQHF
NA	TRBV5-1	19	TRBJ2-1	CASSFGQIPGESSYNEQFF
NA	TRBV7-9	15	TRBJ1-1	CASTDRTSQNTEAFF
NA	TRBV14	15	TRBJ2-7	CASSQGGTVIYEQYF
few	TRBV27	13	TRBJ2-7	CASSLLADYEQYF
NA	TRBV11-2	17	TRBJ2-1	CASSQLDSLAENNEQFF
few	TRBV7-2	15	TRBJ2-3	CASSFGLAGANTQYF
NA	TRBV11-2	14	TRBJ1-5	CASSFGESNQPQHF
NA	TRBV10-3	14	TRBJ2-2	CAIGRWQGAGELFF
NA	TRBV19	14	TRBJ1-1	CASSIGQGSTEAFF
NA	TRBV7-9	15	TRBJ2-2	CASSPLGTVGGELFF
NA	TRBV5-4	15	TRBJ2-3	CAARLASTSTDTQYF
NA	TRBV27	14	TRBJ2-7	CASSRSPLWNEQYF
NA	TRBV2	14	TRBJ2-2	CASSQGRGAGELFF
NA	TRBV27	14	TRBJ1-6	CASSFKPGFAPLHF
NA	TRBV5-8	15	TRBJ2-7	CASSPGLAGGYEQYF
few	TRBV18	13	TRBJ1-2	CASSPLADYGYTF
NA	TRBV28	14	TRBJ2-1	CASSFDSDYNEQFF
NA	TRBV4-1	15	TRBJ2-7	CASSQGREETYEQYF
NA	TRBV11-2	13	TRBJ2-7	CASSLYGSYEQYF
NA	TRBV7-9	14	TRBJ1-2	CASSPRQGVYGYTF
NA	TRBV5-1	14	TRBJ1-1	CASSLAGANTEAFF
NA	TRBV7-9	16	TRBJ2-7	CASSLGSGTAIYEQYF
NA	TRBV6-5	12	TRBJ1-2	CASTGLGYGYTF
NA	TRBV6-5	15	TRBJ2-3	CASRRGRAGTDTQYF
NA	TRBV18	14	TRBJ2-1	CASSKEGSYNEQFF
NA	TRBV19	15	TRBJ2-2	CASSFSGSPHGELFF
few	TRBV30	14	TRBJ2-7	CAWSVGAGFHEQYF
NA	TRBV28	14	TRBJ1-2	CASTADRGSYGYTF
NA	TRBV6-1	14	TRBJ2-1	CASKISGRVNEQFF
NA	TRBV21-1	19	TRBJ2-7	CASSKILRQGSSSSYEQYF
NA	TRBV27	14	TRBJ2-1	CASRGTGLRNEQFF
NA	TRBV7-9	15	TRBJ2-1	CASSLVRATYNEQFF
NA	TRBV19	14	TRBJ1-1	CASSTRTGNTEAFF
NA	TRBV5-1	18	TRBJ2-7	CASSYKSGGPARFDEQYF